These T cell receptor beta chains were read from a single sample in a study of a mutant IDH1 vaccine in newly diagnosed glioma. The antigens these receptors bind are not known. Measured with immunoSEQ multiplex PCR; TCRdb has only the in-frame clones, and not every one. The sample has some 34,000 clones, 80% to 95% seen once; the top ten hold about 5.5%. The sequenced sample was PBMCs, obtained from a glioma patient whose treatment included an IDH1 peptide vaccine. These receptors were obtained from a middle-aged woman with glioma. CDR3s include the opening cysteine and the closing phenylalanine or tryptophan.

>TRBV30
CAWSVGNQPQHF
>TRBV18
CASSPLAGGTNTGELFF
>TRBV19
CASSQLAGGRHEQFF
>TRBV10-3
CAISDRSSGQETQYF
>TRBV30
CAWSPTVSSYNEQFF
>TRBV5-4
CASSGWTGGNYEQYF
>TRBV29-1
CSVESREPYEQYF
>TRBV7-2
CASSLGGTGNTIYF
>TRBV4-2
CASSQGDPGGNEKLFF
>TRBV6-1
CASSANPGVWDQPQHF
>TRBV29-1
CSVVPSFVSTEAFF
>TRBV7-9
CASSLSGVTDTQYF
>TRBV19
CASTKDRKTGELFF
>TRBV28
CASSRPGLGLNTEAFF
>TRBV7-9
CASSLDSGPQPQHF
>TRBV7-2
CASSLVSGGDEKLFF
>TRBV5-4
CASSTGVQETQYF
>TRBV18
CASSPRRPGDGINTEAFF